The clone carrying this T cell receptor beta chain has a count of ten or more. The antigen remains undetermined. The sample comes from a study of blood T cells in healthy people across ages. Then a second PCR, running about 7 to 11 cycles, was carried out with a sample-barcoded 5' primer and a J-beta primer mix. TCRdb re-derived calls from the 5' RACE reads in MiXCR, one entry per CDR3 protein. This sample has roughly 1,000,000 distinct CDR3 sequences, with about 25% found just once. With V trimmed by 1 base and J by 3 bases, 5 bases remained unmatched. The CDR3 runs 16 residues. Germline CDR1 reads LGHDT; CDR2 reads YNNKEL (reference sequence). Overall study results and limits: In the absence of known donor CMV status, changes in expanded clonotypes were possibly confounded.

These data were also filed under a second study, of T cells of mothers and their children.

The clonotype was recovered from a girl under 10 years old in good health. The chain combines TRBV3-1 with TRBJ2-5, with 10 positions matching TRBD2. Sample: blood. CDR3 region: CASSQAIGLAEETQYF. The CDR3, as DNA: TGTGCCAGCAGCCAAGCGATAGGACTAGCGGAAGAGACCCAGTACTTC.